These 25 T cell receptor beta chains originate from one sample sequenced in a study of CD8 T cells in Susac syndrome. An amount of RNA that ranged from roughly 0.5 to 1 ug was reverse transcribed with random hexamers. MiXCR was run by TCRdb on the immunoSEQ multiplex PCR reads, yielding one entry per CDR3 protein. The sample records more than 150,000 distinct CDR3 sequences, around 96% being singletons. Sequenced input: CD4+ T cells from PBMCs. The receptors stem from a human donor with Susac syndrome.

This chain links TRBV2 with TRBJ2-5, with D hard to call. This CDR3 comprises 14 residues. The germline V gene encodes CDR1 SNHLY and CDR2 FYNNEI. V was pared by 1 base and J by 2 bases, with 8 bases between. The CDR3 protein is CASSEGVVQETQYF. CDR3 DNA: TGTGCCAGCAGTGAAGGTGTTGTTCAAGAGACCCAGTACTTC.

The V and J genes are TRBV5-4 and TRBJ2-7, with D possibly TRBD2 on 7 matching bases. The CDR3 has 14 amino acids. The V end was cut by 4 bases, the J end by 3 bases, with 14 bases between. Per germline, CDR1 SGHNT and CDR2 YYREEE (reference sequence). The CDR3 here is CASSLGASGYEQYV. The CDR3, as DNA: TGTGCCAGCAGCCTGGGGGCTAGCGGCTACGAGCAGTACGTC.

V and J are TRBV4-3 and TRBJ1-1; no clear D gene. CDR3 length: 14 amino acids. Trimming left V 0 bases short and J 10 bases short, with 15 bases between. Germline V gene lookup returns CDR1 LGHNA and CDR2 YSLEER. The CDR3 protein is CASSQDTPLEGAFF. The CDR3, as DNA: TGCGCCAGCAGCCAAGATACCCCTTTAGAGGGAGCTTTCTTT.

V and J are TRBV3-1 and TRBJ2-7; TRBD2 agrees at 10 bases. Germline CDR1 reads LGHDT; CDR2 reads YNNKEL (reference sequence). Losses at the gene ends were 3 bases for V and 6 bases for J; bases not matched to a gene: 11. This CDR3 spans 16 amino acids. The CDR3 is CASSHAGSSGRGEQYF. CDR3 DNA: TGTGCCAGCAGCCATGCAGGGTCTAGCGGGAGAGGCGAGCAGTACTTC.

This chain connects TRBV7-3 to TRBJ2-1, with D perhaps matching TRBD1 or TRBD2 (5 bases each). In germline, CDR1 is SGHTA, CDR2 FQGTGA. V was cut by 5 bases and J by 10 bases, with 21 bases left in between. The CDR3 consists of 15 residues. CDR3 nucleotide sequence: TGTGCCAGCAGCACGGGACCCGGCGGTGAGGGGGAGCAGTTCTTC. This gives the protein CASSTGPGGEGEQFF.

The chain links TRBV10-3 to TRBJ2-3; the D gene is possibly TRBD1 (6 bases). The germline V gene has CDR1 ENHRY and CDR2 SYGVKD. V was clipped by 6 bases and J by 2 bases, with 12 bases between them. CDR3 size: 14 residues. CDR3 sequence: CAIRLQGNTDTQYF. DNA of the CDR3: TGTGCCATCAGGTTGCAGGGGAACACAGATACGCAGTATTTT.

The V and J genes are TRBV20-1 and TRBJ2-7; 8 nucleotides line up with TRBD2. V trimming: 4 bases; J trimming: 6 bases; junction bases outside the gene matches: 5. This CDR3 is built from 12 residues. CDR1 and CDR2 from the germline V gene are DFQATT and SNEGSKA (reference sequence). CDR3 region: CSATVAGGEQYF. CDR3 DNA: TGCAGTGCTACGGTGGCGGGGGGCGAGCAGTACTTC.

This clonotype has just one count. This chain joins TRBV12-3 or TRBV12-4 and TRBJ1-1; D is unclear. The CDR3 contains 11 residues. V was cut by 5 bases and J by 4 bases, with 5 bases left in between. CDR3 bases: TGTGCCAGCAGTAAAAGCACTGAAGCTTTCTTT. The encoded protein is CASSKSTEAFF.

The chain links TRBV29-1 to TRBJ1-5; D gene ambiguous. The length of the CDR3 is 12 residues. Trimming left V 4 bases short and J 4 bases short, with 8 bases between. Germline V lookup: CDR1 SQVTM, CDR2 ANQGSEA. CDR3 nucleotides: TGCAGCGTTGGTACGAGGAATCAGCCCCAGCATTTT. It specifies CSVGTRNQPQHF.

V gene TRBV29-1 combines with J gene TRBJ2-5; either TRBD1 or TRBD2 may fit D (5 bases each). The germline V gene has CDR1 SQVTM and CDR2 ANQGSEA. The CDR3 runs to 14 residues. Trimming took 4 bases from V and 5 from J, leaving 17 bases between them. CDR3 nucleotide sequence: TGCAGCGTTGGATCCCAGGGCGGGTTGGAGACCCAGTACTTC. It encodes CSVGSQGGLETQYF.

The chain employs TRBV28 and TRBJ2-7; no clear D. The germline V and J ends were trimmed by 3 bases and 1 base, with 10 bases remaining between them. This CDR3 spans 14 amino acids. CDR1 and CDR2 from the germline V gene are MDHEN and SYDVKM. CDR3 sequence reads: CASSLKTVSYEQYF. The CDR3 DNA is TGTGCCAGCAGTTTGAAAACCGTTTCCTACGAGCAGTACTTC.

CDR3 sequence reads: CASSQPLSRQFF. DNA for the CDR3: TGTGCCAGCAGCCAACCGTTGAGCAGGCAGTTCTTC. This sequence joins TRBV16 and TRBJ2-1, with no clear D. Trimming stripped 2 bases from V and 12 bases from J, with 11 bases between. This CDR3 is built from 12 residues. The germline CDR1 and CDR2 sequences are KGHSY and FQNENV.

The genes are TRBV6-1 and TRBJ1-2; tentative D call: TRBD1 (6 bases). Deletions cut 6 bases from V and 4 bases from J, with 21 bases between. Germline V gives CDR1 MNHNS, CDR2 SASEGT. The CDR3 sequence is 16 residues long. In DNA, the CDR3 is TGTGCCAGCAGCCGCTGGACAGCATCTATGCCCTATGGCTACACCTTC. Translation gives CASSRWTASMPYGYTF.

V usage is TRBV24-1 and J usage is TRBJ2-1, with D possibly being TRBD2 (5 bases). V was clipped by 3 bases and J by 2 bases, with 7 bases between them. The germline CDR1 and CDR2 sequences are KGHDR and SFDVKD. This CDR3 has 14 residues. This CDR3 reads CATSDERTYNEQFF. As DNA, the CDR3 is TGTGCCACCAGTGATGAGCGGACCTACAATGAGCAGTTCTTC.

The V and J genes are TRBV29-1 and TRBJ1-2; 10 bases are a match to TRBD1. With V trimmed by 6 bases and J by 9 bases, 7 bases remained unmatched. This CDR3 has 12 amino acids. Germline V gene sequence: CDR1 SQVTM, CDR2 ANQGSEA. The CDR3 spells CSVTGTGDRYTF. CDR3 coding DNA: TGCAGCGTAACCGGGACAGGGGATCGCTACACCTTC.

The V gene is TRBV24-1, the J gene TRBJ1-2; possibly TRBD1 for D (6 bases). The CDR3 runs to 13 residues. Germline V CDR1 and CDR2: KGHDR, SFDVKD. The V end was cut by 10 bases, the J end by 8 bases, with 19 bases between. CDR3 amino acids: CATKGGGVEGYTF. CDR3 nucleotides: TGTGCCACGAAAGGGGGGGGTGTGGAAGGCTACACCTTC.

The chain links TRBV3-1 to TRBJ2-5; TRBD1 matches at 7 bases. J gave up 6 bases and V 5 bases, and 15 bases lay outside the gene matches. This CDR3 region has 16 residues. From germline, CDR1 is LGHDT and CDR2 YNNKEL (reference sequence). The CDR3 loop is CASSKTLGGAKQTQYF. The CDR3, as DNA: TGTGCCAGCAGCAAGACCCTAGGGGGCGCTAAACAGACCCAGTACTTC.

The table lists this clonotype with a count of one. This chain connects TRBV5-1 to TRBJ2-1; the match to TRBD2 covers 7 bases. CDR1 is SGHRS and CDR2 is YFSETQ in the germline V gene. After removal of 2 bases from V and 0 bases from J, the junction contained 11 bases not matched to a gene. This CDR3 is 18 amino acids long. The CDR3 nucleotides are TGCGCCAGCAGCTTTAGGCCTAGCGGCGCTCCCTCCTACAATGAGCAGTTCTTC. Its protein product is CASSFRPSGAPSYNEQFF. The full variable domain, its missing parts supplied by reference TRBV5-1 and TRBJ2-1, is KAGVTQTPRYLIKTRGQQVTLSCSPISGHRSVSWYQQTPGQGLQFLFEYFSETQRNKGNFPGRFSGRQFSNSRSEMNVSTLELGDSALYLCASSFRPSGAPSYNEQFFGPGTRLTVL.

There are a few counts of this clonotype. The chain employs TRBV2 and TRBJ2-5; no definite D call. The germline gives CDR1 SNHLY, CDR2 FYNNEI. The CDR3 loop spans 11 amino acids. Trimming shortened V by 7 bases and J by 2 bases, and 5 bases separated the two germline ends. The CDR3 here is CASTYQETQYF. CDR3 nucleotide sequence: TGTGCCAGCACCTATCAAGAGACCCAGTACTTC.

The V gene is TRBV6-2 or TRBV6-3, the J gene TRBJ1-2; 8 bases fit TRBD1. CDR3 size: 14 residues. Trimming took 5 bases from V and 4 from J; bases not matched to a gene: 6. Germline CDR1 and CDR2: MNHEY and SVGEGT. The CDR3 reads CASSLQGDFYGYTF. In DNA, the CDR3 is TGTGCCAGCAGTCTACAGGGGGACTTCTATGGCTACACCTTC.

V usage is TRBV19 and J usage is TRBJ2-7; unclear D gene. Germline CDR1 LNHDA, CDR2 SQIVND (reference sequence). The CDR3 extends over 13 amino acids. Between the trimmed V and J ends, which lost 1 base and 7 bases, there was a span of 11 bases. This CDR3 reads CASSIGSNSEQYV. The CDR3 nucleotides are TGTGCCAGTAGTATAGGGTCCAACTCGGAGCAGTACGTC.

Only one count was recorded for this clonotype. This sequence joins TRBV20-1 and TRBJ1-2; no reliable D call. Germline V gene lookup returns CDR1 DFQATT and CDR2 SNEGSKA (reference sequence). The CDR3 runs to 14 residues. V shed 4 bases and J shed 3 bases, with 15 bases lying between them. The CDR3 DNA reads TGCAGTGCTATTTTCCCGGGGATGGACTATGGCTACACCTTC. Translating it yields CSAIFPGMDYGYTF.

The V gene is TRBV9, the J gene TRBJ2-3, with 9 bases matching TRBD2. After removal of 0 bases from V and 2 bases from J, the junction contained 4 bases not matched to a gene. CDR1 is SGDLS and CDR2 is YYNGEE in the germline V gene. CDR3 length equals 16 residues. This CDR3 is CASSVGGTSYTDTQYF. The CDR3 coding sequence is TGTGCCAGCAGCGTAGGAGGGACTAGCTACACAGATACGCAGTATTTT.

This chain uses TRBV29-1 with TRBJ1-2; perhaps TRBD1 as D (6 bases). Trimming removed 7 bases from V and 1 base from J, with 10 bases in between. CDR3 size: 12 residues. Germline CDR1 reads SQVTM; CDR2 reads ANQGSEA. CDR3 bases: TGCAGCGCAGCAGGGGATAACTATGGCTACACCTTC. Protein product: CSAAGDNYGYTF.

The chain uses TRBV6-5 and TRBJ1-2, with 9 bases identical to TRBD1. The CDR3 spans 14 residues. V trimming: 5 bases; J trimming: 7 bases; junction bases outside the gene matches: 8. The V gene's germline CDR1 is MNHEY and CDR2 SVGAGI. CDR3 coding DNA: TGTGCCAGCAGTATTACAGGGGGCTGGGGTGGCTACACCTTC. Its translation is CASSITGGWGGYTF.